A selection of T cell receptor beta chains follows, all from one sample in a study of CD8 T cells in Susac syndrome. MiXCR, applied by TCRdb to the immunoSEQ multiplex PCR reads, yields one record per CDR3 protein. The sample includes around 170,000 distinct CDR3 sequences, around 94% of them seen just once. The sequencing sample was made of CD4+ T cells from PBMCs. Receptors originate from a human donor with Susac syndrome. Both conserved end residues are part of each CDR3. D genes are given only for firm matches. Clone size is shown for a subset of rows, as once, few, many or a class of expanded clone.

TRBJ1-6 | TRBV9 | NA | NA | CASGSSSTQPLHF | TGTGCCAGCGGCTCGTCATCCACTCAGCCCCTCCACTTT
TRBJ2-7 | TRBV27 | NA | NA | CASSFRVFHEQYF | TGTGCCAGCAGTTTTCGTGTATTTCACGAGCAGTACTTC
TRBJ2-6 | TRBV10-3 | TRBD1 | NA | CAISSDRAGANVLTF | TGTGCCATCAGTTCTGACAGGGCTGGGGCCAACGTCCTGACTTTC
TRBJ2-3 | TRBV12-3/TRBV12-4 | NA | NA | CASLLPGRRPQGTQYF | TGTGCCAGCCTATTGCCGGGACGTCGACCCCAGGGGACGCAGTATTTT
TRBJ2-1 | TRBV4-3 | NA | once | CASSQELPGVGNEQFF | TGCGCCAGCAGCCAAGAGTTACCGGGGGTGGGTAATGAGCAGTTCTTC
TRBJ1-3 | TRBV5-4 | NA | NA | CASSYRSGNSGNTIYF | TGTGCCAGCAGCTACCGGTCCGGGAACTCTGGAAACACCATATATTTT
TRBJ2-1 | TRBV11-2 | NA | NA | CASSEQVEQFF | TGTGCCAGCAGTGAGCAAGTTGAGCAGTTCTTC
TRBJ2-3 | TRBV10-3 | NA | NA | CAISTGPGSGTDTQYF | TGTGCCATCAGCACCGGGCCCGGATCGGGCACAGATACGCAGTATTTT
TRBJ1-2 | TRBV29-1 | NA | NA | CSVDDFYGYTF | TGCAGCGTTGACGACTTTTATGGCTACACCTTC
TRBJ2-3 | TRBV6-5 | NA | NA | CASSYSVSERSDTQYF | TGTGCCAGCAGTTACTCCGTCAGCGAGAGGTCAGATACGCAGTATTTT
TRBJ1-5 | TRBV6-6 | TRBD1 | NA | CASSYTGGSQPQHF | TGTGCCAGCAGTTACACAGGGGGGAGTCAGCCCCAGCATTTT
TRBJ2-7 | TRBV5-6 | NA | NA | CASSFRRDRSYEQYF | TGTGCCAGCAGCTTCAGGCGGGACAGATCCTACGAGCAGTACTTC
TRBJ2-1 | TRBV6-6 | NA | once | CASSYRPDNEQFF | TGTGCCAGCAGTTACCGGCCCGACAATGAGCAGTTCTTC
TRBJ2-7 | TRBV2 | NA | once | CASSDRDRQLAKF | TGTGCCAGCAGTGACCGGGACCGACAGCTAGCCAAATTC
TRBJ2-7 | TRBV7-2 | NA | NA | CASSALREQYF | TGTGCCAGCAGCGCCCTTAGGGAGCAGTACTTC
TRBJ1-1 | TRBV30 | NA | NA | CAWIQTGEAFF | TGTGCCTGGATCCAAACAGGGGAAGCTTTCTTT
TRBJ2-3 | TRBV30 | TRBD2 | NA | CAWSPSGGRDHGETQYF | TGTGCCTGGAGTCCTAGCGGGGGGCGGGATCACGGTGAAACGCAGTATTTT
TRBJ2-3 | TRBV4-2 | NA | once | CASSQQPHGDGGSTDTQYF | TGTGCCAGCAGCCAACAACCCCACGGAGACGGTGGAAGCACAGATACGCAGTATTTT
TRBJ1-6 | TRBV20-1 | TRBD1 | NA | CSAQQGPNNSPLHF | TGCAGTGCTCAACAGGGGCCTAATAATTCACCCCTCCACTTT
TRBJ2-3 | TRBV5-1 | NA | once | CASSPGLFASTDTQYF | TGCGCCAGCAGCCCGGGGCTATTCGCTAGCACAGATACGCAGTATTTT
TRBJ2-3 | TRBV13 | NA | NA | CASSLIPTGTDTQYF | TGTGCCAGCAGCTTAATACCTACAGGGACGGATACGCAGTATTTT
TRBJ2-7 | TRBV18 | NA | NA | CASSPFEVSSGGEQYF | TGTGCCAGCTCACCGTTCGAGGTTTCGAGTGGGGGCGAGCAGTACTTC
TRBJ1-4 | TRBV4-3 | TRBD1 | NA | CASSRDRVPNEKLFF | TGCGCCAGCAGCCGAGACAGGGTCCCTAATGAAAAACTGTTTTTT